The TCR beta chain described here comes from a study of vaccination and CD4 T cells after COVID-19. Study information: Two mRNA vaccine doses were given, either BNT162b2 or mRNA-1273. Study outcomes and limitations: A median of around 83% of reactive clones, in convalescent patients, became evident only post-vaccination.

Note on this clonotype: Its antigen remains unknown.

The CDR3 has 14 residues. Sequencing of cultured CD4+ T cell DNA used the Oncomine TCR Beta short-read assay. Investigators obtained genomic DNA by extraction from cultured CD4+ T cells. TCRdb redid the calling of the PCR reads with MiXCR, one entry per CDR3 protein. The table has around 17,000 distinct CDR3 sequences, 56% seen once; the top ten hold less than 8%. Treatment: roughly ten-day PBMC culture with coronavirus spike peptide pools or control peptides (ViraFEST assay). The receptor was derived from a human donor who had recovered from COVID-19. The chain combines TRBV21-1 with TRBJ2-5; TRBD1, the table's D call, was not compared with the DNA. TRBV21-1 is a listed pseudogene. Sequenced: CD4+ T cells from blood, cultured in vitro. The CDR3, as DNA: TGTGCCAGCAGCTCCCGGGACAGGCGGGAGACCCAGTACTTC. It translates to CASSSRDRRETQYF.